The TCR beta chain under discussion was sequenced for a study of blood T cell repertoires in COVID-19. Looking at the study overall: The United States, Italy and Spain were the sources of the acute and convalescent COVID-19 samples. PBMCs, B-cell-depleted T cells, or T cells were the source of the cDNA or gDNA that made up the material.

Germline V gives CDR1 MNHEY, CDR2 SVGAGI. This CDR3 comprises 16 residues. Trimming cost V 4 bases and J 5 bases; bases outside gene matches: 6. Per the original data handling: Reference gene primer amplification in the assay estimated nucleated cell counts. The repertoire was sequenced with immunoSEQ multiplex PCR; TCRdb's copy has only in-frame clones and lacks some. V and J calls and clone size follow that table, whereas D and trimming were derived from the DNA. The sample has about 89,000 clones; 90% to 95% are singletons. The TCR comes from a human donor with active COVID-19. The donor label of this sample is uncertain. The chain recombines TRBV6-5 with TRBJ2-5, with 14 bases identical to TRBD2. The sequencing sample was made of peripheral blood. Written as DNA, the CDR3 is TGTGCCAGCAGTTCTCCCCGACTAGCGGGGGGGGAGACCCAGTACTTC. Protein sequence: CASSSPRLAGGETQYF.